Below, one TCR beta chain is given with its context. Its antigen is currently unknown. Constant-region reverse primers amplified full-length variable regions, followed by semi-nested Nested Universal Primer A PCR. Each CDR3 protein gets one entry after TCRdb re-called the 5' RACE reads with MiXCR. The table lists around 34,000 distinct CDR3 sequences, 20% to 30% of them singletons. Regarding the study as a whole: Greatest tumor Treg TCR overlap was with tumor naive CD4+ cells. Tumor memory CD4+ T cell TCR gene usage was found to cluster with blood and lymph node memory CD4+ cells and with lymph node naive CD4+ cells. Whole repertoires were not studied in the larger cohort, only one V-J beta rearrangement.

Treg sorting used a CD4+CD25+CD127-/low gate. The germline V gene has CDR1 SGHTA and CDR2 FQGTGA. The CDR3 totals 13 residues. J was trimmed by 6 bases and V by 5 bases; bases with no gene match: 7. The sequence was collected from a female donor with breast cancer. Sequenced sample: tumor-infiltrating Tregs sorted from the breast tumor. This chain uses TRBV7-3 with TRBJ2-7, with 7 nucleotides matching TRBD2. CDR3 loop: CASSREEMSEQYF. CDR3 coding DNA: TGTGCCAGCAGCCGGGAGGAAATGAGCGAGCAGTACTTC. Full variable domain (rest looked up from reference TRBV7-3 and TRBJ2-7): GAGVSQTPSNKVTEKGKYVELRCDPISGHTALYWYRQSLGQGPEFLIYFQGTGAADDSGLPNDRFFAVRPEGSVSTLKIQRTERGDSAVYLCASSREEMSEQYFGPGTRLTVT.